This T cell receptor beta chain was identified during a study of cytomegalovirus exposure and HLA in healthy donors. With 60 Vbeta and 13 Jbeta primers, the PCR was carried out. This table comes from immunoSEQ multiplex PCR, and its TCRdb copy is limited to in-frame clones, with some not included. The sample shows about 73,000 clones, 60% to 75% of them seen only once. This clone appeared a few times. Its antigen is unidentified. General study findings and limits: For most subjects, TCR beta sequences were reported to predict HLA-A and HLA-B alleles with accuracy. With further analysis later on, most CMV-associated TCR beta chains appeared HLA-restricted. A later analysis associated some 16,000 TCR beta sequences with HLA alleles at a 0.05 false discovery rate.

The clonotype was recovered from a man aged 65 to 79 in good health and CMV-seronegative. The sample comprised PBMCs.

This chain's CDR3 is CASSQEGTRGNTIYF. The CDR3 DNA reads as TGCGCCAGCAGCCAAGAGGGTACGAGGGGAAACACCATATATTTT. The chain uses TRBV4-1 and TRBJ1-3; D unclear. The CDR3 is made up of 15 amino acids. Germline assignment: CDR1 MGHRA and CDR2 YSYEKL. Deletions cut 0 bases from V and 4 bases from J, with 10 bases between.